One and the same sample provided the 15 T cell receptor beta chains below, sequenced in a study of cytomegalovirus exposure and HLA in healthy donors. The PCR had 60 Vbeta and 13 Jbeta primers. Here immunoSEQ multiplex PCR was the method, and the copy in TCRdb shows in-frame clones only, minus some. The data show approximately 120,000 clones, 80% seen once. The sequenced sample was PBMCs. The receptor set was obtained from a female donor in good health and CMV-seronegative.

The rearrangement links TRBV9 to TRBJ2-5, with TRBD2 identical over 8 bases. The DNA matches TRBJ2-7 better at its end, which makes the J call doubtful. Germline V gene sequence: CDR1 SGDLS, CDR2 YYNGEE. The CDR3 is 15 residues long. The CDR3 nucleotides are TGTGCCAGCAGCGTAGCGTCTAGCGGGCTCAACGAGCAGTACTTC. It codes for CASSVASSGLNEQYF.

The chain carries TRBV9 and TRBJ2-5; 12 nucleotides match TRBD2. The CDR3 has 16 amino acids. The germline V gene has CDR1 SGDLS and CDR2 YYNGEE. Trimming removed 3 bases from V and 3 bases from J; junction bases left unmatched: 6. The CDR3 DNA is TGTGCCAGCAGCGCTTCCTGGACTAGCGGGAAAGAGACCCAGTACTTC. Its translation is CASSASWTSGKETQYF. The full variable domain, rest sourced from reference TRBV9 and TRBJ2-5, is DSGVTQTPKHLITATGQRVTLRCSPRSGDLSVYWYQQSLDQGLQFLIQYYNGEERAKGNILERFSAQQFPDLHSELNLSSLELGDSALYFCASSASWTSGKETQYFGPGTRLLVL.

The chain has TRBV4-1 and TRBJ2-6; 8 bases map to TRBD2. The CDR3 has 16 residues. The germline CDR1 and CDR2 sequences are MGHRA and YSYEKL. The ends lost 4 bases at V and 2 bases at J; junction bases unmatched: 4. In DNA form, the CDR3 reads TGCGCCAGCAGCCGCGGGCGGGGGGCTGGGGCCAACGTCCTGACTTTC. Translating it yields CASSRGRGAGANVLTF.

This rearrangement joins TRBV11-2 to TRBJ2-5; the D is unclear. This CDR3 contains 13 residues. The V gene's germline CDR1 is SGHAT and CDR2 FQNNGV. V was shortened by 4 bases and J by 4 bases, with 10 bases between the two germline ends. CDR3 in amino acids: CASSSHLGETQYF. CDR3 DNA: TGTGCCAGCAGCTCCCATCTCGGAGAGACCCAGTACTTC.

This rearrangement joins TRBV5-1 to TRBJ2-5; no clear D gene. Deletions cut 0 bases from V and 5 bases from J, with 14 bases between. CDR1 and CDR2 from the germline V gene are SGHRS and YFSETQ. The CDR3 consists of 15 residues. CDR3 sequence reads: CASSLGHAEMETQYF. CDR3 sequence (DNA): TGCGCCAGCAGCTTGGGCCATGCGGAGATGGAGACCCAGTACTTC.

The chain links TRBV4-1 to TRBJ1-3, with 7 bases identical to TRBD1. The V gene's germline CDR1 is MGHRA and CDR2 YSYEKL. V shed 3 bases and J 3 bases; nucleotides not matched to a gene: 11. The CDR3 covers 17 residues. The CDR3: CASSQSNRGGGGNTIYF. The CDR3 region has the DNA TGCGCCAGCAGCCAGTCCAACAGGGGAGGAGGTGGAAACACCATATATTTT.

J is TRBJ2-5 and V is TRBV5-1; D is unresolved. Germline V gene data show CDR1 as SGHRS and CDR2 as YFSETQ. The V end lost 0 bases, the J end lost 0 bases, and 9 bases lay between the germline ends. CDR3 length: 15 amino acids. The CDR3 sequence: CASSLASVHQETQYF. CDR3 in DNA: TGCGCCAGCAGCTTGGCAAGCGTCCACCAAGAGACCCAGTACTTC.

The gene calls are TRBV7-6 and TRBJ2-1; no firm D call. V was trimmed by 0 bases and J by 4 bases, leaving 13 bases between them. Germline loops: CDR1 SGHVS, CDR2 FNYEAQ. The CDR3 is 16 residues long. This CDR3 is CASSLAPAGTYNEQFF. The CDR3 bases are TGTGCCAGCAGCTTAGCGCCGGCAGGTACTTACAATGAGCAGTTCTTC.

Only a few counts were recorded for this clone. The gene calls are TRBV28 and TRBJ2-3; D is unresolved. With 2 bases removed from V and 3 bases from J, the gap between germline ends came to 3 bases. The CDR3 sequence is 12 residues long. Germline CDR1 reads MDHEN; CDR2 reads SYDVKM. The DNA for the CDR3 is TGTGCCAGCAGTTTACGTACAGATACGCAGTATTTT. It translates to CASSLRTDTQYF.

The V gene is TRBV19, the J gene TRBJ1-6; 7 positions agree with TRBD1. This CDR3 has 15 residues. CDR1 and CDR2 from the germline V gene are LNHDA and SQIVND (reference sequence). With V trimmed by 5 bases and J by 7 bases, 8 bases remained unmatched. The DNA of the CDR3 is TGTGCCAGTAGTCCCGACAGGGCCACCAATTCACCCCTCCACTTT. Its translation is CASSPDRATNSPLHF.

This clone was recorded a few times. J is TRBJ1-5 and V is TRBV30; unclear D gene. The CDR3 covers 13 residues. From germline, CDR1 is GTSNPN and CDR2 SVGIG (reference sequence). Deletions cut 0 bases from V and 7 bases from J, with 10 bases between. The CDR3 region has the DNA TGTGCCTGGAGTGTACGTCCAGCGCAGCCCCAGCATTTT. Translated: CAWSVRPAQPQHF.

The chain has TRBV12-5 and TRBJ1-5, with D unclear. Deletions cut 3 bases from V and 10 bases from J, with 16 bases between. Germline-derived CDR1 and CDR2 are LGHNT and FRNRAP. This CDR3 is built from 14 residues. CDR3 amino acids: CASGLRAGTSPQHF. Here the CDR3 DNA reads TGTGCTAGTGGTTTACGGGCCGGAACTAGTCCCCAGCATTTT.

V is TRBV23-1 and J is TRBJ1-2; 7 bases match TRBD1. TRBV23-1 is known as an ORF, though its function is uncertain. V was pared by 5 bases and J by 4 bases, with 10 bases of the junction left unmatched. This CDR3 has 15 amino acids. The CDR3 loop is CASSGKQGNRYGYTF. In DNA, the CDR3 is TGCGCCAGCAGTGGCAAACAGGGGAATCGCTATGGCTACACCTTC.

This chain connects TRBV6-4 to TRBJ2-3; D perhaps matches TRBD1 (6 bases). The germline gives CDR1 MRHNA, CDR2 SNTAGT. The V and J ends lost 3 bases and 3 bases respectively, with 13 bases between them. The CDR3 runs 15 residues. The CDR3 coding sequence is TGTGCCAGCAGTGAATCGGGGACAACTACAGATACGCAGTATTTT. It specifies CASSESGTTTDTQYF.

This sequence joins TRBV19 and TRBJ2-3, with D perhaps TRBD2 (6 bases). Trimming took 5 bases from V and 4 from J, leaving 13 bases between them. This CDR3 has 14 amino acids. Germline V gene data show CDR1 as LNHDA and CDR2 as SQIVND (reference sequence). DNA of the CDR3: TGTGCCAGTAGTTTCGGGGGAGCCGCAGATACGCAGTATTTT. Its protein product is CASSFGGAADTQYF. The full variable domain, in which reference TRBV19 and TRBJ2-3 provide the parts outside the CDR3, is DGGITQSPKYLFRKEGQNVTLSCEQNLNHDAMYWYRQDPGQGLRLIYYSQIVNDFQKGDIAEGYSVSREKKESFPLTVTSAQKNPTAFYLCASSFGGAADTQYFGPGTRLTVL.